The T cell receptor (beta chain) described here comes from a study of blood T cells in healthy people across ages. Per-sample yields of isolated PBMCs were at least 6 million. The amount of total RNA extracted per sample was at least 6 micrograms. Study observations and caveats: Researchers judged that diversity estimates from one million T cells fell short of true values.

Next came a second PCR, run for roughly 6 to 11 cycles, which used a sample-barcoded 5' primer along with a J-beta primer mix. Each CDR3 protein is one row after TCRdb ran MiXCR on the 5' RACE reads. The sample lists 1.5 million to 2 million distinct CDR3 sequences, about 31% occurring once. Comments on this clonotype: Its antigen remains unknown.

The source material was blood. This TCR came from a woman in her 30s in good health.

In DNA form, the CDR3 reads TGCGCCAGCAGCCAAGGGGTAGCGAGCTACTCCTACAATGAGCAGTTCTTC. Its protein product is CASSQGVASYSYNEQFF. The rearrangement joins TRBV4-3 to TRBJ2-1; D is possibly TRBD2 (5 bases). The CDR3 spans 17 residues. Trimming removed 1 base at V and 0 bases at J, with 13 bases between. The germline V gene has CDR1 LGHNA and CDR2 YSLEER.